The 11 T cell receptor beta chains presented below share a single source sample, sequenced in a study of blood T cell repertoires in COVID-19. The method was immunoSEQ multiplex PCR; TCRdb's version includes in-frame clones alone and lacks a portion of them. The table includes 120,000 or so clones, 88% detected once. Sequenced material: peripheral blood. Source of these receptors: a woman aged 50 to 65 with acute or convalescent COVID-19.

This clone has more than one count but fewer than ten. DNA for the CDR3: TGTGCCAGCAGTGCGACAGCGAACACTGAAGCTTTCTTT. Translated, it gives CASSATANTEAFF. The V call is TRBV6-4, the J call TRBJ1-1; a possible D gene is TRBD1 (5 bases). V lost 4 bases to trimming and J lost 1 base, with 7 bases between them. The CDR3 runs 13 residues. Germline CDR1 MRHNA, CDR2 SNTAGT.

This chain joins TRBV12-5 and TRBJ1-1; the D gene is possibly TRBD1 (6 bases). Trimming took off 5 bases at V and 4 bases at J, with 8 bases between the two ends. The CDR3 has 12 amino acids. CDR1 and CDR2 (germline): LGHNT, FRNRAP. As DNA, the CDR3 is TGTGCTAGTGGTCGGACAGTCACTGAAGCTTTCTTT. This encodes CASGRTVTEAFF.

This chain connects TRBV28 to TRBJ2-4, with a tentative D call TRBD1 (5 bases). This CDR3 has 13 residues. V gave up 2 bases and J gave up 6 bases, with 8 bases separating them. Per the germline V gene, CDR1 is MDHEN and CDR2 is SYDVKM. Here the CDR3 reads CASSLNQGNIQYF. CDR3 nucleotides: TGTGCCAGCAGTTTAAATCAGGGAAACATTCAGTACTTC.

This clone was recorded only once. The chain uses TRBV6-5 and TRBJ1-5; 8 nucleotides agree with TRBD1. V trimming: 6 bases; J trimming: 5 bases; junction bases outside the gene matches: 9. The CDR3 length is 15 residues. Per the germline V gene, CDR1 is MNHEY and CDR2 is SVGAGI. The DNA of the CDR3 is TGTGCCAGCAGGCGAACTGACAGGGGAGATCAGCCCCAGCATTTT. Translated, it gives CASRRTDRGDQPQHF.

The J gene is TRBJ2-1, the V gene TRBV12-5, with 14 positions matching TRBD2. The trim removed 0 bases at V and 10 bases at J, leaving 8 bases unmatched. CDR1 is LGHNT, CDR2 FRNRAP, per germline. The CDR3 extends over 17 amino acids. CDR3 sequence reads: CASGLVLGTSGSGEQFF. The CDR3 bases are TGTGCTAGTGGTTTGGTACTCGGGACTAGCGGGAGCGGAGAGCAGTTCTTC. The full variable domain, with the rest looked up from reference TRBV12-5 and TRBJ2-1, is DARVTQTPRHKVTEMGQEVTMRCQPILGHNTVFWYRQTMMQGLELLAYFRNRAPLDDSGMPKDRFSAEMPDATLATLKIQPSEPRDSAVYFCASGLVLGTSGSGEQFFGPGTRLTVL.

This chain joins TRBV28 and TRBJ1-5, with TRBD1 as a possible D gene (5 bases). CDR3 length equals 13 residues. Deletions cut 7 bases from V and 4 bases from J, with 11 bases between. Germline assignment: CDR1 MDHEN and CDR2 SYDVKM. In DNA, the CDR3 is TGTGCCAGCAAATCTGGGGGGAATCAGCCCCAGCATTTT. This codes for CASKSGGNQPQHF.

This clone turned up a few times. The chain recombines TRBV5-1 with TRBJ2-7, with 8 bases matching TRBD1. J lost 7 bases, V lost 1 base, and 7 bases had no gene match. The CDR3 loop spans 14 amino acids. In germline, CDR1 is SGHRS, CDR2 YFSETQ. The CDR3, as DNA: TGCGCCAGCAGCTTGCAGGGGGCAAATTTGGAGCAGTACTTC. Translated: CASSLQGANLEQYF.

The V and J genes are TRBV19 and TRBJ2-2; TRBD2 is a possible D gene (6 bases). In germline, CDR1 is LNHDA, CDR2 SQIVND (reference sequence). Trimming left V 6 bases short and J 4 bases short, with 12 bases between. The CDR3 extends over 14 amino acids. The CDR3 DNA reads as TGTGCCAGTAGGGAGACGGAGGGCACCGGGGAGCTGTTTTTT. Encoded protein: CASRETEGTGELFF.

The chain uses TRBV19 and TRBJ2-7; 8 bases agree with TRBD1. Per germline, CDR1 LNHDA and CDR2 SQIVND (reference sequence). CDR3 length: 16 amino acids. V lost 4 bases and J lost 1; bases outside the gene matches: 9. CDR3 nucleotides: TGTGCCAGTAGTACCTACCTTTGGACAGGGTCCTACGAGCAGTACTTC. Protein sequence: CASSTYLWTGSYEQYF.

The chain recombines TRBV28 with TRBJ2-7, with TRBD2 matching 10 bases. Unmatched junction bases numbered 13, after V lost 8 bases and J lost 12 bases. The CDR3 has 13 residues. Germline V CDR1 and CDR2: MDHEN, SYDVKM. This chain's CDR3 is CASGGLAPSKVYF. For the CDR3, the DNA is TGTGCCAGCGGGGGACTAGCGCCCTCCAAGGTGTACTTC.

The J gene is TRBJ2-7, the V gene TRBV5-1, with a possible D match to TRBD2 (5 bases). This CDR3 contains 15 residues. CDR1 and CDR2 (germline): SGHRS, YFSETQ. V lost 4 bases to trimming and J lost 3 bases, with 17 bases between them. The CDR3 spells CASSPVSGRGYEQYF. As DNA, the CDR3 is TGCGCCAGCAGCCCTGTTAGTGGGAGAGGCTACGAGCAGTACTTC.